The T cell receptor beta chain under discussion was sequenced for a study of T cell responses to AZD1222 COVID-19 vaccine (dated by TCRdb to about 2021). About the study as a whole: AZD1222 recipients with second doses at about 4 weeks or about 12 weeks were pooled, because spike-specific TCR depth and breadth did not differ between schedules. TCR sequencing was performed for about 250 trial participants, of whom 200 to 210 were given two doses of AZD1222 and around 25 were given two doses of MenACWY control vaccine. Trial participants were enrolled into age subgroups of 18-55, 56-69 and 70-plus years, which contained 148, 28 and 57 TCR-sequenced participants, respectively. The paper as a whole reports these results and caveats: After two AZD1222 doses, both the breadth and the depth of spike-specific TCRs were significantly higher than at day 0 and than in MenACWY recipients. In the small 56-69-year group, the increase in depth fell short of significance, most likely because of low power. Only six or seven AZD1222 recipients were SARS-CoV-2 seropositive at baseline, limiting conclusions about previously exposed vaccinees. Because no day 14 peak-response samples were available, the repertoires could be characterized only after the peak T cell response. Epitopes outside the regions mutated in the B.1.351 and B.1.1.7 variants were reportedly recognized by nearly half of the unique spike-specific TCRs. CD4 TCRs associated with the vaccine covered the entire spike protein, and the dominant responses were in regions 160-218 and 743-854. Participants were mostly white British, with more females than males. The authors suggested clonal diversity may have been underestimated.

Trimming costs V 6 bases and J 3 bases, and their ends lie 14 bases apart. Inclusive of the bounding cysteine and phenylalanine, the CDR3 is 14 residues long. CDR3 DNA only is kept here, 42 bases in frame from base 1. For CDR1 and CDR2, the germline V gene lists MNHEY and SVGAGI. The time point label of this sample denotes: baseline before first vaccination. Vaccinee samples were obtained from the UK trials COV001 and COV002, which included a single-blind randomized controlled phase 2/3 trial of AZD1222 (ChAdOx1 nCoV-19) in healthy adults. For TCRbeta chain sequencing, PBMC samples from trial participants were taken at day 0 and at day 28 after the second dose. With regard to this clone: Its cognate antigen has yet to be identified. Nothing much larger sits one base from this clone, and base qualities are not available.

The CDR3 regions of human TCRbeta chains were analyzed by immunosequencing. The paper's data handling went like this. TCRs in the repertoires were matched against a reference library of SARS-CoV-2-specific TCRs that had been generated with the MIRA antigen-specificity platform. Breadth was defined as the fraction of unique TCRs that were SARS-CoV-2-associated. Depth was defined as the fraction of total T cells that were SARS-CoV-2-associated. Using the MIRA data, every spike-specific TCR was mapped to the spike region that the TCR reacted to and assigned to either a CD4 or a CD8 class. Log10-transformed breadth and depth values were compared by one-way ANOVA with Sidak's multiple comparisons tests. As stored in TCRdb, this immuneACCESS dataset retains in-frame rearrangements with V and J assigned. A fraction of the clones does not appear; measured against another copy, unresolved V genes explain less than half of the discrepancy, and the remainder lacks a known reason. That table is the source of V, J and clone size, and D and trimming were worked out from the DNA. The sample contains 95,000 to 130,000 clones, roughly 84% of them found a single time. Approximately 7.5% of the sample is taken by the ten largest.

The clonotype originates from an adult in good health. Source: peripheral blood, taken on day 0 of AZD1222 vaccination. The chain is made from TRBV6-5 and TRBJ1-1; 6 matching bases give a weak D call of TRBD1. The nucleotides are TGTGCCAGCAGCGGGGCGGGGGCTGACACTGAAGCTTTCTTT. Its protein reads: CASSGAGADTEAFF.